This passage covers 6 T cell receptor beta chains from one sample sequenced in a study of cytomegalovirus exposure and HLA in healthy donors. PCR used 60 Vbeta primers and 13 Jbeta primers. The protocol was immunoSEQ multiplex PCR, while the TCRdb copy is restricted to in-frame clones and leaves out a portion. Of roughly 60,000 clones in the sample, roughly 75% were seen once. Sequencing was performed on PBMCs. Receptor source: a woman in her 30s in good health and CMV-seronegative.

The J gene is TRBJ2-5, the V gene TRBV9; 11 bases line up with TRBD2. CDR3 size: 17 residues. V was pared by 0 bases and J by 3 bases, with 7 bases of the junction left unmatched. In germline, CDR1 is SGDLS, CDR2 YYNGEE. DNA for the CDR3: TGTGCCAGCAGCGTAGACCCCCTAGCGGGAGGAAAAGAGACCCAGTACTTC. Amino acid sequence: CASSVDPLAGGKETQYF.

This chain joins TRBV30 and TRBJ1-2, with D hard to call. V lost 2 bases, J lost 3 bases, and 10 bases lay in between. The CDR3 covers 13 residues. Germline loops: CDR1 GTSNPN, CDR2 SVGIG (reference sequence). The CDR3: CAWSISQDYGYTF. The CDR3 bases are TGTGCCTGGAGTATTTCCCAGGACTATGGCTACACCTTC.

The CDR3 region is CASSEARVTGELFF. The CDR3 DNA sequence: TGTGCCAGCAGTGAAGCGAGGGTGACCGGGGAGCTGTTTTTT. The chain is built from TRBV6-1 and TRBJ2-2; D is perhaps TRBD2 (5 bases). The CDR3 consists of 14 residues. The ends were cut back, 0 bases at V and 5 bases at J, with 7 bases in the middle. Germline CDR1 MNHNS, CDR2 SASEGT.

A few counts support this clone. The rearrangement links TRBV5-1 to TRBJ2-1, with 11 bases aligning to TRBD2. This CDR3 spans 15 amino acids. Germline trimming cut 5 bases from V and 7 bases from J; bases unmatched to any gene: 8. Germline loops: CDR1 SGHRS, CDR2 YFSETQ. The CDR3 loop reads CASRGVAGGSNEQFF. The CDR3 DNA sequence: TGCGCCAGCAGAGGAGTAGCGGGAGGGTCGAATGAGCAGTTCTTC.

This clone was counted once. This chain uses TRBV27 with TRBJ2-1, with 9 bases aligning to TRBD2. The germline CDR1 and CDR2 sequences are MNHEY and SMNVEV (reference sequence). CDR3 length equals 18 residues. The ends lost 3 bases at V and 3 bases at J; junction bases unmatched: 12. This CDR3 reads CASSFTTGTSSLYNEQFF. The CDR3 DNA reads TGTGCCAGCAGTTTTACGACCGGGACTAGCAGCCTCTACAATGAGCAGTTCTTC.

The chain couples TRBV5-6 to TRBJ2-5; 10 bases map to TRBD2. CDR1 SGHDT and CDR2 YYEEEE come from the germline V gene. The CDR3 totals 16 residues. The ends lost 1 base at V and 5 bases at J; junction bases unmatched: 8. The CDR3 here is CASSLWSGRAWETQYF. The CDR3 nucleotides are TGTGCCAGCAGCTTGTGGAGCGGGAGGGCCTGGGAGACCCAGTACTTC.